This T cell receptor beta chain was recorded in a study of cytomegalovirus exposure and HLA in healthy donors. The overall study: It was reported in a later analysis that the roughly 120 validation repertoires used the same platform as the 500 to 700 first-cohort repertoires.

The assay was immunoSEQ multiplex PCR, and TCRdb's table has in-frame clones only and misses some. The profile shows fewer than 200,000 clones, roughly four fifths of them singletons. Germline loops: CDR1 SNHLY, CDR2 FYNNEI. The V end lost 8 bases, the J end lost 0 bases, and 10 bases lay between the germline ends. The CDR3 has 13 amino acids. The sequenced sample consisted of PBMCs. The receptor comes from a woman in her late teens or twenties in good health and CMV-seropositive. This chain joins TRBV2 and TRBJ1-1; a weak D match, TRBD1 (5 bases). In DNA, the CDR3 is TGTGCCAGCGCGGGGGAAGTGAACACTGAAGCTTTCTTT. Translating gives CASAGEVNTEAFF.